The T cell receptor (beta chain) described here comes from a study of blood T cell repertoires in COVID-19. Across the study: The origin of the acute and convalescent COVID-19 samples was the United States, Italy and Spain.

Germline lookup yields CDR1 MNHEY and CDR2 SVGEGT. The CDR3 spans 15 residues. V dropped 2 bases and J dropped 1 base, with 9 bases sitting between them. In the original processing: Amplification of reference gene primers was used by the study to estimate nucleated cell counts. Libraries were prepared by immunoSEQ multiplex PCR; TCRdb keeps only in-frame clonotypes and omits some of them. For V, J and clone size, that table is used; D and trimming come from the DNA. The sample has 130,000 to 150,000 clones, 70% to 80% seen once. The V call is TRBV6-2 or TRBV6-3, the J call TRBJ1-5; tentatively, D is TRBD1 (6 bases). The origin of this receptor is a woman between 65 and 79 years old with COVID-19, enrolled during active disease. What was sequenced was peripheral blood. CDR3 in amino acids: CASSYARGSNQPQHF. The CDR3 DNA reads TGTGCCAGCAGTTACGCGAGGGGGAGCAATCAGCCCCAGCATTTT.